This TCR beta chain was found in a study of T cells in Graves' hyperthyroidism and ophthalmopathy. This clonotype turned up a few times. Its target is not known. In patients aged 18 to 65, hyperthyroidism was newly diagnosed, with duration under 2 months. Amplification yielded TCR beta CDR3 regions, with RNA transcripts as the source. In the first-round RT-PCR of the TCR CDR3, the HTBI primer set was used. TCRdb used MiXCR to reprocess the multiplex PCR reads, holding one entry per CDR3 protein. There are some 720,000 distinct CDR3 sequences in the sample; roughly 15% occur only once, and under 9.5% lies in the top ten. The study's findings and limits: A model of 13 V-J features distinguished ophthalmopathy from stable hyperthyroidism.

V was cut by 0 bases and J by 6 bases, with 12 bases left in between. CDR1 is SGHRS, CDR2 YFSETQ, per germline. The CDR3 sequence is 15 residues long. The TCR sequence derives from a man aged 18 to 35 with Graves' hyperthyroidism. This chain uses TRBV5-1 with TRBJ1-4; D not resolved. The sequenced sample was blood. The CDR3 reads CASSLGPEGDEKLFF. For the CDR3, the DNA is TGCGCCAGCAGCTTGGGGCCGGAGGGAGATGAAAAACTGTTTTTT.